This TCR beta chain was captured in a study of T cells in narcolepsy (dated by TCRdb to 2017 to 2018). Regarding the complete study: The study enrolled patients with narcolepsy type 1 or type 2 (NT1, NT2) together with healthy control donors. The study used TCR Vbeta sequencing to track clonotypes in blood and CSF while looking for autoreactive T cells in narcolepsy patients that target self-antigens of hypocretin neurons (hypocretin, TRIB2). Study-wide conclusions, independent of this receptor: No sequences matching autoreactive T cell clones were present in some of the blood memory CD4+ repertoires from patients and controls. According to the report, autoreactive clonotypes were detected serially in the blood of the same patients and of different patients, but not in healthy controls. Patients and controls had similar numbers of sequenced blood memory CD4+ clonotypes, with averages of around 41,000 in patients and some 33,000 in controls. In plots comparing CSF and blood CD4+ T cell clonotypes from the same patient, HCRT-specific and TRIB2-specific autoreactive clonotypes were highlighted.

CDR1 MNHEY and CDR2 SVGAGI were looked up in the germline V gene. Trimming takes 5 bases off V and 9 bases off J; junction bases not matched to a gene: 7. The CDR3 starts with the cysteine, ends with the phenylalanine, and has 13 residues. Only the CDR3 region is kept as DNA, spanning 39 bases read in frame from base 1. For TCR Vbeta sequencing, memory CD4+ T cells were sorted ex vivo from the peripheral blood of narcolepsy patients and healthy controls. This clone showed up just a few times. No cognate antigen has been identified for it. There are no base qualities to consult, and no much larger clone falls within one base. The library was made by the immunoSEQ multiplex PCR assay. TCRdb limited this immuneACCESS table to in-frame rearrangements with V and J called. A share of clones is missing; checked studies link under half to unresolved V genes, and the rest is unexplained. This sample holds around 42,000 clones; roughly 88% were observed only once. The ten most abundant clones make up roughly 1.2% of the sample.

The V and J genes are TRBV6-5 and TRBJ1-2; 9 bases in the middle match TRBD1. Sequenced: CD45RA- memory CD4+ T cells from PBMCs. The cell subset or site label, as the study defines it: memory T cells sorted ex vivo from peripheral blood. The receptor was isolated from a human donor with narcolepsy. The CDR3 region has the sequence CASSDRQGGSYTF. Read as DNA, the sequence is TGTGCCAGCAGTGATCGACAGGGGGGGAGCTACACCTTC.